This T cell receptor (beta chain) was captured by sequencing in a study of identical twins. Each CDR3 protein gets one entry after TCRdb re-called the 5' RACE reads with MiXCR. The sample has some 1,600,000 distinct CDR3 sequences, around 33% seen once. This CDR3 contains 13 residues. V lost 5 bases and J 0 bases, leaving 11 bases between the germline ends. CDR1 and CDR2 (germline): DFQATT, SNEGSKA (reference sequence). The chain has TRBV20-1 and TRBJ2-7; no definite D call. The specimen sequenced was cord blood. The receptor was isolated from a newborn girl in good health. The CDR3 region has the DNA TGCAGTGCTTCAGACCTTAGCTCCTACGAGCAGTACTTC. It is translated as CSASDLSSYEQYF.